Listed here are 29 T cell receptor beta chains from one sample, sequenced in a study of monozygotic twins with inflammatory bowel disease. TCRdb reworked the 5' RACE reads into one entry per CDR3 protein, no DNA. The listing contains 310,000 or so distinct CDR3 sequences. The specimen was blood. These receptors were collected from a human donor with ulcerative colitis or Crohn's disease, or a healthy co-twin of an affected twin (not recorded which).

The chain links TRBV9 to TRBJ2-5. CDR3 length: 14 residues. The germline V gene has CDR1 SGDLS and CDR2 YYNGEE. CDR3 sequence: CASSPSWVGETQYF.

The V gene is TRBV20-1, the J gene TRBJ2-7. Looked up from germline, CDR1 is DFQATT and CDR2 is SNEGSKA (reference sequence). The CDR3 totals 14 residues. This chain's CDR3 is CSARDNREHYEQYF.

The rearrangement uses TRBV5-1 and TRBJ2-7. Germline CDR1 SGHRS, CDR2 YFSETQ. This CDR3 region has 13 residues. The CDR3 region is CASSWDASYEQYF.

This chain joins TRBV27 and TRBJ2-2; TCRdb indicates TRBD2, and absent DNA this call remains unverified. Germline loops: CDR1 MNHEY, CDR2 SMNVEV (reference sequence). CDR3 length: 17 amino acids. This CDR3 is CASSPIRGGGAPGELFF.

The chain recombines TRBV5-1 with TRBJ2-3; TCRdb indicates TRBD1, and absent DNA this call remains unverified. This CDR3 has 16 residues. Germline CDR1 SGHRS, CDR2 YFSETQ. The CDR3 reads CASSAPQGTSTDTQYF. Based on the CDR3 plus reference TRBV5-1 and TRBJ2-3, the full variable domain is KAGVTQTPRYLIKTRGQQVTLSCSPISGHRSVSWYQQTPGQGLQFLFEYFSETQRNKGNFPGRFSGRQFSNSRSEMNVSTLELGDSALYLCASSAPQGTSTDTQYFGPGTRLTVL.

The chain combines TRBV15 with TRBJ2-5. The CDR3 runs 13 residues. The germline V gene encodes CDR1 LNHNV and CDR2 YYDKDF (reference sequence). CDR3 in amino acids: CATSRRPQETQYF.

The gene calls are TRBV5-1 and TRBJ2-7; there is no DNA to check the TCRdb D call of TRBD2. From germline, CDR1 is SGHRS and CDR2 YFSETQ. The CDR3 runs 16 residues. Here the CDR3 reads CASSLGPASGMYEQYF.

The chain recombines TRBV18 with TRBJ1-1. Germline V gene data show CDR1 as KGHSH and CDR2 as LQKENI. The CDR3 contains 13 residues. CDR3 in amino acids: CASSTGGNTEAFF.

This chain joins TRBV18 and TRBJ2-3; without DNA, the TCRdb call of TRBD2 cannot be checked. The V gene's germline CDR1 is KGHSH and CDR2 LQKENI. This CDR3 is built from 16 residues. CDR3 sequence: CASSPGLAVSTDTQYF.

V usage is TRBV12-5 and J usage is TRBJ2-1; absent DNA, TCRdb's TRBD1 call cannot be checked. The CDR3 consists of 18 residues. Germline V CDR1 and CDR2: LGHNT, FRNRAP. CDR3 protein: CASGLSTGGVLVYNEQFF. The full variable domain, in which reference TRBV12-5 and TRBJ2-1 provide the parts outside the CDR3, is DARVTQTPRHKVTEMGQEVTMRCQPILGHNTVFWYRQTMMQGLELLAYFRNRAPLDDSGMPKDRFSAEMPDATLATLKIQPSEPRDSAVYFCASGLSTGGVLVYNEQFFGPGTRLTVL.

The chain carries TRBV6-5 and TRBJ2-1; the D gene TCRdb calls, TRBD1, cannot be checked with no DNA. Germline assignment: CDR1 MNHEY and CDR2 SVGAGI. The length of the CDR3 is 11 residues. CDR3: CASQGGEEQFF.

V gene TRBV4-1 combines with J gene TRBJ2-7; lacking DNA, the TRBD2 call made by TCRdb goes unchecked. CDR1 is MGHRA, CDR2 YSYEKL, per germline. CDR3 length: 18 residues. Here the CDR3 reads CASSHVPWTSGPTYEQYF.

This chain links TRBV20-1 with TRBJ2-5. CDR1 is DFQATT and CDR2 is SNEGSKA in the germline V gene (reference sequence). The CDR3 sequence is 12 residues long. The CDR3 sequence is CSATRVPETQYF.

The V call is TRBV20-1, the J call TRBJ2-6; the TRBD2 assignment by TCRdb is unverifiable without DNA. CDR1 and CDR2 from the germline V gene are DFQATT and SNEGSKA (reference sequence). CDR3 length equals 18 residues. The CDR3 here is CSARRLAGGGSGANVLTF.

The J gene is TRBJ2-7, the V gene TRBV5-3; there is no DNA to check the TCRdb D call of TRBD1. TRBV5-3 has ORF status, its function being uncertain. The CDR3 has 15 amino acids. The CDR3 protein is CARSAPAGPSYEQYF.

V and J are TRBV5-1 and TRBJ2-6; the D gene TCRdb calls, TRBD1, cannot be checked with no DNA. Germline V gene sequence: CDR1 SGHRS, CDR2 YFSETQ. The CDR3 length is 18 residues. CDR3 loop: CASSLPDRQGAGANVLTF.

V usage is TRBV6-1 and J usage is TRBJ1-5; as DNA is missing, the TRBD1 call by TCRdb cannot be tested. CDR3 length equals 16 residues. Germline CDR1 is MNHNS and CDR2 is SASEGT. The CDR3: CASSELGRGSNQPQHF.

The rearrangement uses TRBV29-1 and TRBJ2-5; TCRdb gives TRBD1 as the D gene, but with no DNA this cannot be confirmed. In germline, CDR1 is SQVTM, CDR2 ANQGSEA. The CDR3 totals 13 residues. CDR3 amino acids: CSVRRTDQETQYF. Variable domain in full (rest from reference TRBV29-1 and TRBJ2-5): SAVISQKPSRDICQRGTSLTIQCQVDSQVTMMFWYRQQPGQSLTLIATANQGSEATYESGFVIDKFPISRPNLTFSTLTVSNMSPEDSSIYLCSVRRTDQETQYFGPGTRLLVL.

The V gene is TRBV14, the J gene TRBJ1-5; the TCRdb call, TRBD1, lacks DNA for checking. CDR1 is SGHDN, CDR2 FVKESK, per germline. This CDR3 spans 18 amino acids. The CDR3 here is CASSQDIRGQPLGQPQHF.

V and J are TRBV28 and TRBJ2-1; there is no DNA to check the TCRdb D call of TRBD2. CDR1 is MDHEN, CDR2 SYDVKM, per germline. This CDR3 has 13 amino acids. The CDR3 reads CASSTSSGNEQFF.

The chain joins TRBV12-3 or TRBV12-4 to TRBJ2-1; TCRdb returns TRBD2, unconfirmable since there is no DNA. The CDR3 is made up of 15 amino acids. The CDR3 region is CASIQTGLAGGEQFF.

V is TRBV20-1 and J is TRBJ2-7; TCRdb's D call, TRBD1, is unchecked because there is no DNA. Germline CDR1 reads DFQATT; CDR2 reads SNEGSKA (reference sequence). The CDR3 spans 16 residues. CDR3 amino acids: CSASQHRGRSSYEQYF.

The chain carries TRBV18 and TRBJ2-7; absent DNA, TCRdb's TRBD1 call cannot be checked. The germline gives CDR1 KGHSH, CDR2 LQKENI. The CDR3 length is 15 residues. This CDR3 is CASSPVMGPHYEQYF.

This rearrangement joins TRBV5-1 to TRBJ2-7; TCRdb gives TRBD2 as the D gene, but with no DNA this cannot be confirmed. Germline CDR1 SGHRS, CDR2 YFSETQ. CDR3 length: 14 amino acids. CDR3 in amino acids: CASSSGRASDEQYF.

The chain has TRBV11-2 and TRBJ2-6; no DNA is available, so the TRBD1 call from TCRdb remains unchecked. The germline V gene has CDR1 SGHAT and CDR2 FQNNGV. This CDR3 is 18 amino acids long. The CDR3 is CASSPPGQGAAGANVLTF.

The V call is TRBV5-6, the J call TRBJ2-3; the D gene TCRdb calls, TRBD1, cannot be checked with no DNA. Germline lookup yields CDR1 SGHDT and CDR2 YYEEEE. The length of the CDR3 is 16 residues. The CDR3 sequence: CASSFPGTGGTDTQYF.

The V gene is TRBV7-3, the J gene TRBJ2-2; with no DNA, the TCRdb D assignment of TRBD2 cannot be verified. Germline V gene lookup returns CDR1 SGHTA and CDR2 FQGTGA. The CDR3 covers 15 residues. The CDR3 sequence: CASSPQRSNTGELFF.

The chain links TRBV4-3 to TRBJ2-5; TCRdb picks TRBD2, but there is no DNA to check that call. The germline gives CDR1 LGHNA, CDR2 YSLEER. The CDR3 runs 13 residues. The CDR3 region is CASSQGGSETQYF.

The chain has TRBV7-9 and TRBJ2-5. This CDR3 contains 13 residues. CDR1 SEHNR and CDR2 FQNEAQ come from the germline V gene (reference sequence). CDR3 region: CASSSLGEETQYF. The full variable domain, in which reference TRBV7-9 and TRBJ2-5 provide the parts outside the CDR3, is DTGVSQNPRHKITKRGQNVTFRCDPISEHNRLYWYRQTLGQGPEFLTYFQNEAQLEKSRLLSDRFSAERPKGSFSTLEIQRTEQGDSAMYLCASSSLGEETQYFGPGTRLLVL.